Listed below are T cell receptor beta chains from one sample, sequenced in a study of T cell responses to AZD1222 COVID-19 vaccine. Some clones are missing from TCRdb's copy, which holds only in-frame ones; the method was immunoSEQ multiplex PCR. The profile covers about 200,000 clones, with about 93% appearing a single time and 0.95% to 1.1% taken by the ten largest. The specimen was peripheral blood, collected 28 days after the second AZD1222 dose. The origin of the receptors is an adult who received the AZD1222 COVID-19 vaccine. The CDR3 runs from the conserved cysteine through the conserved F or W. The D gene is left open where the match is weak. For some rows the clone size is stated as once, few or many, or as a class when expanded; others skip it.

V gene	D gene	J gene	clone size	CDR3 protein	CDR3 DNA
TRBV5-1	TRBD1	TRBJ2-3	-	CASSFRQGPDTQYF	TGCGCCAGCAGCTTCCGACAGGGACCAGATACGCAGTATTTT
TRBV19	-	TRBJ1-4	few	CASSIRTDNEKLFF	TGTGCCAGTAGTATCCGGACAGACAATGAAAAACTGTTTTTT
TRBV24-1	-	TRBJ2-7	few	CATSGGPGVKDEQYF	TGTGCCACCAGTGGAGGGCCAGGGGTGAAGGACGAGCAGTACTTC
TRBV27	-	TRBJ1-2	once	CASSPAGAWYGYTF	TGTGCCAGCAGTCCCGCAGGGGCTTGGTATGGCTACACCTTC
TRBV24-1	TRBD1	TRBJ2-7	once	CATSDPGQGAYEQYF	TGTGCCACCAGTGATCCGGGACAGGGGGCTTACGAGCAGTACTTC
TRBV14	-	TRBJ1-6	-	CASSQDPGLYSPLHF	TGTGCCAGCAGCCAAGATCCGGGACTGTATTCACCCCTCCACTTT
TRBV7-9	-	TRBJ2-7	-	CASSSGVRSEQYF	TGTGCCAGCAGCTCCGGGGTTCGCTCCGAGCAGTACTTC
TRBV5-1	-	TRBJ2-2	-	CASSFSGELFF	TGCGCCAGCAGCTTCAGTGGGGAGCTGTTTTTT
TRBV7-3	-	TRBJ2-1	-	CASSLMAGGTQGSEQFF	TGTGCCAGCAGCTTAATGGCCGGAGGGACACAAGGAAGTGAGCAGTTCTTC
TRBV9	-	TRBJ1-3	-	CASSVSSLGNTIYF	TGTGCCAGCAGCGTATCCAGTTTAGGAAACACCATATATTTT
TRBV2	TRBD1	TRBJ1-6	-	CARTGGAYSPLHF	TGTGCCAGAACAGGGGGCGCTTATTCACCCCTCCACTTT
TRBV11-2	-	TRBJ2-1	-	CASSNQNEQFF	TGTGCCAGCAGCAACCAGAACGAGCAGTTCTTC
TRBV3-1/TRBV3-2	-	TRBJ2-5	-	CASSYKIYGEETQYF	TGTGCCAGCAGCTACAAAATTTATGGGGAAGAGACCCAGTACTTC
TRBV5-1	-	TRBJ1-2	-	CASSQQDSNYGYTF	TGCGCCAGCAGCCAGCAGGACAGCAACTATGGCTACACCTTC
TRBV28	-	TRBJ1-2	-	CASSPLPRNLYGYTF	TGTGCCAGCAGTCCACTACCCAGGAACCTATATGGCTACACCTTC
TRBV9	-	TRBJ1-2	-	CASSPSANYGYTF	TGTGCCAGCAGCCCCAGCGCTAACTATGGCTACACCTTC
TRBV5-1	-	TRBJ2-3	-	CASRLPGYSGAITDTQYF	TGCGCCAGCAGACTACCGGGGTATAGCGGTGCAATCACAGATACGCAGTATTTT
TRBV5-1	-	TRBJ1-3	-	CASSLAVAAVGNTIYF	TGCGCCAGCAGCTTGGCAGTAGCTGCCGTAGGAAACACCATATATTTT
TRBV7-2	-	TRBJ1-1	-	CASSQGGVRNTEAFF	TGTGCCAGCAGCCAGGGAGGAGTCAGGAACACTGAAGCTTTCTTT
TRBV4-1	-	TRBJ1-2	-	CASSQERAKGNYGYTF	TGCGCCAGCAGCCAGGAGAGGGCGAAGGGCAACTATGGCTACACCTTC
TRBV9	TRBD2	TRBJ2-3	-	CASSALPGLATDTQYF	TGTGCCAGCAGCGCGCTCCCGGGACTAGCGACAGATACGCAGTATTTT
TRBV28	-	TRBJ1-2	-	CASRSGNDYGYTF	TGTGCCAGCAGATCCGGGAATGACTATGGCTACACCTTC
TRBV6-6	TRBD1	TRBJ1-2	-	CASSYGDREYGYTF	TGTGCCAGCAGCTACGGGGACAGGGAATACGGCTACACCTTC
TRBV7-3	-	TRBJ2-2	-	CASSLMREATGELFF	TGTGCCAGCAGCTTAATGAGGGAGGCAACCGGGGAGCTGTTTTTT
TRBV7-2	TRBD1	TRBJ2-7	-	CASRGGGHEQYF	TGTGCCAGCAGAGGGGGCGGCCACGAGCAGTACTTC
TRBV6-5	TRBD2	TRBJ2-1	-	CASSYERGAYNEQFF	TGTGCCAGCAGTTACGAGCGGGGGGCCTACAATGAGCAGTTCTTC
TRBV7-2	-	TRBJ2-3	-	CASSLDPPGNTQYF	TGTGCCAGCAGCTTAGACCCGCCCGGGAATACGCAGTATTTT
TRBV3-1/TRBV3-2	-	TRBJ2-3	-	CASSSTSTDTQYF	TGTGCCAGCAGCTCGACTAGCACAGATACGCAGTATTTT
TRBV5-4	-	TRBJ1-1	-	CASRHLQGSGTEAFF	TGTGCCAGCAGGCACCTTCAGGGCTCGGGCACTGAAGCTTTCTTT
TRBV19	TRBD1	TRBJ1-2	-	CASEDRGFDYGYTF	TGTGCCAGTGAGGACAGGGGATTTGACTATGGCTACACCTTC
TRBV3-1/TRBV3-2	-	TRBJ2-2	-	CASSLYPIDAANTGELFF	TGTGCCAGCAGCCTATACCCAATAGATGCCGCGAACACCGGGGAGCTGTTTTTT
TRBV10-2	TRBD1	TRBJ1-5	-	CASNGQDNQPQHF	TGCGCCAGCAACGGACAGGACAATCAGCCCCAGCATTTT
TRBV12-5	TRBD1	TRBJ1-5	-	CASGLGPGQGGNQPQHF	TGTGCTAGTGGTTTGGGTCCGGGACAGGGAGGCAATCAGCCCCAGCATTTT